This TCR beta chain was obtained from a study of tumor and adjacent non-tumor tissue in lung cancer. The CDR3 has 12 residues. Germline V gene data show CDR1 as SQVTM and CDR2 as ANQGSEA. Regarding this clonotype: Compared with germline, one end of the junction differs, possibly owing to a read error.

A modified ARM-PCR protocol with three rounds of nested PCR amplified TCRbeta. TCRdb re-called the multiplex PCR reads through MiXCR, storing one row per CDR3 protein. The table has approximately 110,000 distinct CDR3 sequences, under 65% seen once. No cell sorting was done before RNA was extracted from the tissue. This non-tumor lung sample came from over 3 cm beyond the tumor edge. The chain employs TRBV29-1 and TRBJ2-7; D not resolved. The sequence was collected from a man aged 55 to 69 with non-small cell lung cancer. Sequenced material: distant non-tumor lung tissue. The CDR3 loop reads CSVGTETYEQYF. The CDR3 nucleotides are TGCAGCGTTGGAACGGAAACCTACGAGCAATACTTC.